Here is one T cell receptor beta chain with its context. What it recognizes is unknown. Once RNA had been extracted, it was reverse transcribed into cDNA to act as the sequencing template. Assay: immunoSEQ multiplex PCR; the TCRdb copy retains only in-frame clones and omits some. This sample has some 180,000 clones; roughly 50% occur once, and the top ten carry 11%. V lost 6 bases and J lost 0, with 12 bases in between. The CDR3 is 14 amino acids. From germline, CDR1 is MGHRA and CDR2 YSYEKL. The treatment denotes: oral pan-JAK inhibitor, 5-10 mg twice daily. The data belong to a study of CD8+ T cells in alopecia areata. Study results and limitations: Sequence data from scalp samples additionally include resident alphabeta T cells of normal skin. Only one nonresponder was present, which leaves the link between baseline CD8+ expansion and response uncertain.

The receptor comes from a human donor with alopecia areata. The source material was CD8+ T cells sorted from blood, sampled at week 24, from a patient treated with tofacitinib. V usage is TRBV4-1 and J usage is TRBJ2-7; a weak D match, TRBD2 (5 bases). In DNA, the CDR3 is TGCGCCAGCAGGGGAGACGAAAGCTCCTACGAGCAGTACTTC. Translated: CASRGDESSYEQYF.